This T cell receptor beta chain originates from a study of T cells in Graves' hyperthyroidism and ophthalmopathy. Broader study findings: Stable hyperthyroidism and ophthalmopathy were separated using 13 V-J signatures.

The TCR beta CDR3 regions underwent amplification using RNA transcripts as the source. HTBI primers were the set used in a first-round RT-PCR of the TCR CDR3. TCRdb itself ran the multiplex PCR reads through MiXCR, one entry per CDR3 protein. The data show over 550,000 distinct CDR3 sequences, 16% seen once. The V and J ends lost 5 bases and 0 bases respectively, with 10 bases between them. The CDR3 runs to 15 residues. Germline CDR1 SEHNR, CDR2 FQNEAQ (reference sequence). For this clonotype: Its antigen is undetermined.

Patients counted as stable if ophthalmopathy did not develop within 18 months. Uncontrolled infection, other autoimmune disease, pregnancy or lactation disqualified patients from enrolment. PBMCs were collected from an approximately 10 ml volume of fresh peripheral blood. This chain connects TRBV7-9 to TRBJ1-4; D is unclear. The origin of this receptor is a woman younger than 30 with Graves' hyperthyroidism. The specimen sequenced was blood. CDR3: CASSANSATNEKLFF. The CDR3 region has the DNA TGTGCCAGCAGCGCGAACAGTGCAACTAATGAAAAACTGTTTTTT.